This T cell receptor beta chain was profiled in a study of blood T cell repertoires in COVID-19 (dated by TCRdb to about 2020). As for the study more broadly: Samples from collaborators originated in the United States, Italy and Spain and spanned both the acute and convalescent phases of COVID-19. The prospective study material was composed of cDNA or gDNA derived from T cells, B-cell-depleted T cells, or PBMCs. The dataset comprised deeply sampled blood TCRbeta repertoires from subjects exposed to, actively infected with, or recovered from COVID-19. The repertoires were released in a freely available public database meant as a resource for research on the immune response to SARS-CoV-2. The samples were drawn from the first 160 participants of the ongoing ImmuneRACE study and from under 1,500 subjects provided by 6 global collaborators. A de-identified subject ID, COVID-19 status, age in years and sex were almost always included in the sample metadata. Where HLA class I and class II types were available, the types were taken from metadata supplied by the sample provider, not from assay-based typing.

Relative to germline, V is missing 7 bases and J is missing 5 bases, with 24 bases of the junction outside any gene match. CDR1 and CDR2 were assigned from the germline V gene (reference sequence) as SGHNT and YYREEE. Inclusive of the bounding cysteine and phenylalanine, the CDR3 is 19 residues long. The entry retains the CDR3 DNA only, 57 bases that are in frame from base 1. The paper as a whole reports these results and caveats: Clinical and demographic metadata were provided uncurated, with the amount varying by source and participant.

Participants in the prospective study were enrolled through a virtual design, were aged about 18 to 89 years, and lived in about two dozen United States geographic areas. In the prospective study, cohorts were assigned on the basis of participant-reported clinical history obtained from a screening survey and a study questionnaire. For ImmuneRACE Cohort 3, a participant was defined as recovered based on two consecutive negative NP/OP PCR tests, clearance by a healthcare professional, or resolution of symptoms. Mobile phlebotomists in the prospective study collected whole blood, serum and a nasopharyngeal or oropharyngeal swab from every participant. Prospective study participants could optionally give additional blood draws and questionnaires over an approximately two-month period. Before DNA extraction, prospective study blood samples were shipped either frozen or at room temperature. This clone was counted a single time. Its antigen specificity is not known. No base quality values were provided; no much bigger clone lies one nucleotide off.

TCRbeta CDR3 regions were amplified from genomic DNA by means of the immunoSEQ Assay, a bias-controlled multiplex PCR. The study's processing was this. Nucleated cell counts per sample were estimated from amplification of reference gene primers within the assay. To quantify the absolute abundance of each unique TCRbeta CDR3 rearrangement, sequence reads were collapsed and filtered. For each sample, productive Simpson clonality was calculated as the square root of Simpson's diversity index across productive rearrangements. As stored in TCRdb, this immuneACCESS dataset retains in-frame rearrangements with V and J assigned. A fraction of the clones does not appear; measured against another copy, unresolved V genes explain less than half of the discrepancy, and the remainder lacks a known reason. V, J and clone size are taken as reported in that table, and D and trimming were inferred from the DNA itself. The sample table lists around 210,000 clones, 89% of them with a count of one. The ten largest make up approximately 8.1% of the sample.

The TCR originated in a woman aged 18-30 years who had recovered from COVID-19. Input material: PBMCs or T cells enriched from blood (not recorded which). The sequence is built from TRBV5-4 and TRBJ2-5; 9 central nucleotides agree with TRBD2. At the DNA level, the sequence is TGTGCCAGCGTAGTTTGGGGCGGGGGGGCCAGGCCCAACGAGGAGACCCAGTACTTC. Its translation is CASVVWGGGARPNEETQYF.